Sequencing of this TCR beta chain was carried out in a study of early T cells in non-severe SARS-CoV-2 infection. In the study overall: Chains from this unsorted whole-blood bulk RNA could not be paired.

As concerns this clonotype: No antigen is known for it.

The protocol attached unique molecular identifiers to individual cDNA molecules. Using its own MiXCR run on the 5' RACE reads, TCRdb lists one record per CDR3 protein. The sample lists roughly 50,000 distinct CDR3 sequences; 6.5% to 9% were seen once. The CDR3 has 14 amino acids. The germline V gene has CDR1 GTSNPN and CDR2 SVGIG (reference sequence). V gave up 4 bases and J gave up 3 bases, with 13 bases separating them. Study-level findings and limits: VDJdb matches were skewed toward anti-spike CD8 T cell responses.

The genes are TRBV30 and TRBJ1-5; no clear D. Sequencing was carried out using whole blood. The sequence came from an adult who was a healthcare worker with PCR-confirmed SARS-CoV-2 infection or an uninfected control (not recorded which). CDR3 coding DNA: TGTGCCTGGACCGTAAAGGCTTCCAATCAGCCCCAGCATTTT. It yields the protein CAWTVKASNQPQHF.